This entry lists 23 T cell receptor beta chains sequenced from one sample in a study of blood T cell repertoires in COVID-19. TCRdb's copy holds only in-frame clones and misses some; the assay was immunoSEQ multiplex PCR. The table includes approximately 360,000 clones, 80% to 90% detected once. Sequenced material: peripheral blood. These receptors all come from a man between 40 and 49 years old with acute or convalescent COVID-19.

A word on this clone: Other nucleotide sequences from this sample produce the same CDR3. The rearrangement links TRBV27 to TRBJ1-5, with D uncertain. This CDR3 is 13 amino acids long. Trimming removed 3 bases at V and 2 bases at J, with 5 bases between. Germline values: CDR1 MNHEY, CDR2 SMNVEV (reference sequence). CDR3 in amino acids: CASSFRGNQPQHF. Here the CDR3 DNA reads TGTGCCAGCAGTTTCCGTGGCAATCAGCCCCAGCATTTT.

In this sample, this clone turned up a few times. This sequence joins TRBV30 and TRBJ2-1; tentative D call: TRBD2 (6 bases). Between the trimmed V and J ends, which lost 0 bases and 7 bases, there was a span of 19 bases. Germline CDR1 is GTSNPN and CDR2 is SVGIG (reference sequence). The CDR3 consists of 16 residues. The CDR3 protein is CAWSVLLASPKNEQFF. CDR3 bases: TGTGCCTGGAGTGTACTCCTAGCGAGCCCTAAGAATGAGCAGTTCTTC.

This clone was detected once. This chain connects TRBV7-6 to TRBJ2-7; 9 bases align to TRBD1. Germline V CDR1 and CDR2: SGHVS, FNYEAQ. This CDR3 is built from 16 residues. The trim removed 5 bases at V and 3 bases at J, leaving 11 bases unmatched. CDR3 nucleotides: TGTGCCAGCAGCCCAGCGGTACAGGGGGCGGACTACGAGCAGTACTTC. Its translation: CASSPAVQGADYEQYF.

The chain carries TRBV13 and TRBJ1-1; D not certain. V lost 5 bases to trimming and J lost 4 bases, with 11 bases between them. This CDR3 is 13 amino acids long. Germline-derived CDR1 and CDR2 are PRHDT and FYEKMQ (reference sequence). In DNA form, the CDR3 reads TGTGCCAGCAGCCACGACATAGGCACTGAAGCTTTCTTT. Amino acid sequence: CASSHDIGTEAFF.

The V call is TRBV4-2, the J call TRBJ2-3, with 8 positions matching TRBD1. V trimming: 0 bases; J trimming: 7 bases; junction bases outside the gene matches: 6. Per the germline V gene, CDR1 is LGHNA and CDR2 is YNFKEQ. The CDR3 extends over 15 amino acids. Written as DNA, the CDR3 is TGTGCCAGCAGCCAAGAGCCGGACAGGGACCATACGCAGTATTTT. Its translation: CASSQEPDRDHTQYF.

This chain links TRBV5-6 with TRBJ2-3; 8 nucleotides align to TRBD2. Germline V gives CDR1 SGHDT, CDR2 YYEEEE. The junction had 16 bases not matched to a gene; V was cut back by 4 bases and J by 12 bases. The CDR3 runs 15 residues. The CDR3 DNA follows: TGTGCCAGCAGCCTTACCGGGACTAGTGGGGGCTCACAGTATTTT. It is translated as CASSLTGTSGGSQYF.

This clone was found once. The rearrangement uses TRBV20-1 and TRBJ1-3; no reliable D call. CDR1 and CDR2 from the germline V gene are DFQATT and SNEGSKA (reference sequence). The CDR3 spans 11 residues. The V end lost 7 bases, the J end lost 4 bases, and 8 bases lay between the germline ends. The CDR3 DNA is TGCAGTGTCCCAATCGGAAACACCATATATTTT. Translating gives CSVPIGNTIYF.

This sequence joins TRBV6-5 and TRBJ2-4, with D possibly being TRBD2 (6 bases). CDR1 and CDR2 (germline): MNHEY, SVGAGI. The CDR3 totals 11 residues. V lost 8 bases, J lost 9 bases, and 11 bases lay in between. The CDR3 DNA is TGTGCCAGCCGCGGGATGGGCATTCAGTACTTC. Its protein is CASRGMGIQYF.

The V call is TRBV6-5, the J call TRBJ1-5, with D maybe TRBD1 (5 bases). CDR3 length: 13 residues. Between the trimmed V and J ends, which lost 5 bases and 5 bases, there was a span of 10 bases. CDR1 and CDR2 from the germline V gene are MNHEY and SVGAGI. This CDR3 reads CASSQGFDQPQHF. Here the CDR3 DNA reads TGTGCCAGCAGTCAGGGTTTTGATCAGCCCCAGCATTTT.

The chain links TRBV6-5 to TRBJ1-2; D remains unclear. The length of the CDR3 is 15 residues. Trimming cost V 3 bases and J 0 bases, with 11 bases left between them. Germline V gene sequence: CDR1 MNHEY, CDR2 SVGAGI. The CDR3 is CASSYNPTPNYGYTF. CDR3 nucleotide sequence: TGTGCCAGCAGTTATAACCCGACTCCTAACTATGGCTACACCTTC.

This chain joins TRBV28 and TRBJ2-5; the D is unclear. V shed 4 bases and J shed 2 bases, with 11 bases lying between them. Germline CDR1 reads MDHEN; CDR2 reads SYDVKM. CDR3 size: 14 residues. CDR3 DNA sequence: TGTGCCAGCAGTTCCCGACTCCAACAAGAGACCCAGTACTTC. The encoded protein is CASSSRLQQETQYF.

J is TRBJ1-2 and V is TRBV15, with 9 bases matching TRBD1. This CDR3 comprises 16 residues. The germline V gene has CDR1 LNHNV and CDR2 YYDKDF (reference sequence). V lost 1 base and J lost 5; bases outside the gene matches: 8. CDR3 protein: CATSRGLDRGVYGYTF. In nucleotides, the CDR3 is TGTGCCACCAGCAGAGGGTTGGACAGGGGTGTTTATGGCTACACCTTC. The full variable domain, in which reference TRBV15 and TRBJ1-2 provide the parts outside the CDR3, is DAMVIQNPRYQVTQFGKPVTLSCSQTLNHNVMYWYQQKSSQAPKLLFHYYDKDFNNEADTPDNFQSRRPNTSFCFLDIRSPGLGDTAMYLCATSRGLDRGVYGYTFGSGTRLTVV.

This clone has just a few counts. The CDR3 protein is CASSQEPPGGLNEQFF. DNA for the CDR3: TGTGCCAGCAGCCAAGAACCTCCAGGGGGGCTAAATGAGCAGTTCTTC. The V call is TRBV3-1 (or the pseudogene TRBV3-2), the J call TRBJ2-1; D is possibly TRBD1 (7 bases). There are 16 residues in the CDR3. V lost 0 bases and J 7 bases, leaving 16 bases between the germline ends. Germline V gene sequence: CDR1 LGHDT, CDR2 YNNKEL (reference sequence).

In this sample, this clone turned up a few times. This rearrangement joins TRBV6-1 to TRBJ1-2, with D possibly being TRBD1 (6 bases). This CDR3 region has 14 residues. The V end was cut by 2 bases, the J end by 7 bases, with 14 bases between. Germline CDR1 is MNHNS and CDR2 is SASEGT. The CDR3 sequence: CASSEQGSARGYTF. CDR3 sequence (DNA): TGTGCCAGCAGTGAACAGGGGTCGGCGCGTGGCTACACCTTC.

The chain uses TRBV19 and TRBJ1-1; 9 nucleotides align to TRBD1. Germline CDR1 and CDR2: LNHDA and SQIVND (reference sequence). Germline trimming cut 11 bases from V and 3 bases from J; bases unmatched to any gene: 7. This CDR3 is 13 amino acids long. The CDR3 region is CAADRGGDTEAFF. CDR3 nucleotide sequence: TGTGCCGCGGACAGGGGAGGAGACACTGAAGCTTTCTTT.

The CDR3 loop is CATSRDIGSSYNEQFF. The CDR3 DNA follows: TGTGCCACCAGCAGAGATATTGGGAGCTCCTACAATGAGCAGTTCTTC. The chain carries TRBV15 and TRBJ2-1; D may be TRBD2 (5 bases). V dropped 0 bases and J dropped 0 bases, with 9 bases sitting between them. This CDR3 region has 16 residues. CDR1 is LNHNV, CDR2 YYDKDF, per germline (reference sequence).

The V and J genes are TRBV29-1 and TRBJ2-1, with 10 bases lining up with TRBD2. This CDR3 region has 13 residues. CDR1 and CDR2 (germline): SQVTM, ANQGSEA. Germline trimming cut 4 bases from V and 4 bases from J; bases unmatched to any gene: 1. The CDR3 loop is CSVGTSGYNEQFF. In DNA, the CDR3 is TGCAGCGTTGGGACTAGCGGATACAATGAGCAGTTCTTC.

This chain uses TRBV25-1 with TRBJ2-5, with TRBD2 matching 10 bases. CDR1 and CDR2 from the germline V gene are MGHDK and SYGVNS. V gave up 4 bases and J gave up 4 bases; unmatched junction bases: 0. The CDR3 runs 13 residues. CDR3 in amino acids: CASSGLAGETQYF. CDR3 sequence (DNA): TGTGCCAGCAGTGGACTAGCGGGAGAGACCCAGTACTTC.

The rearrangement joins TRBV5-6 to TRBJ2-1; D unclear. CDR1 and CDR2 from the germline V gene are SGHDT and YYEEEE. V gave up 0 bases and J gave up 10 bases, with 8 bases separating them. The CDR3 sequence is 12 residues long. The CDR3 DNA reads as TGTGCCAGCAGCTTGGTCGTGTCCGAGCAGTTCTTC. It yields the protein CASSLVVSEQFF.

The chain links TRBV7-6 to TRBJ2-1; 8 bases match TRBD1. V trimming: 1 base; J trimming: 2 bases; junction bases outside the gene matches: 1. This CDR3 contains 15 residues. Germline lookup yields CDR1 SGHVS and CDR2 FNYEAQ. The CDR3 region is CASSLVRGPYNEQFF. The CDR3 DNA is TGTGCCAGCAGCTTAGTCAGGGGGCCCTACAATGAGCAGTTCTTC.

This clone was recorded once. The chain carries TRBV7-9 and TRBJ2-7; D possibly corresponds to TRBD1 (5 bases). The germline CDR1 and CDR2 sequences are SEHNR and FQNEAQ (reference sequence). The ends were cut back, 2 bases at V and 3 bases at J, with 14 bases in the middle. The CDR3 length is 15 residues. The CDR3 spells CASSLIPQGDYEQYF. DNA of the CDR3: TGTGCCAGCAGCTTAATACCCCAGGGTGACTACGAGCAGTACTTC. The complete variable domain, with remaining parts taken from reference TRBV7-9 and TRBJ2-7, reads DTGVSQNPRHKITKRGQNVTFRCDPISEHNRLYWYRQTLGQGPEFLTYFQNEAQLEKSRLLSDRFSAERPKGSFSTLEIQRTEQGDSAMYLCASSLIPQGDYEQYFGPGTRLTVT.

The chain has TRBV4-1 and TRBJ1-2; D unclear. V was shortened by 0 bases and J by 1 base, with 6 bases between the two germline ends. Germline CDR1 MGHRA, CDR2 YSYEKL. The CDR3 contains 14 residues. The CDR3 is CASSQDEYNYGYTF. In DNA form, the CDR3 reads TGCGCCAGCAGCCAAGACGAGTATAACTATGGCTACACCTTC.

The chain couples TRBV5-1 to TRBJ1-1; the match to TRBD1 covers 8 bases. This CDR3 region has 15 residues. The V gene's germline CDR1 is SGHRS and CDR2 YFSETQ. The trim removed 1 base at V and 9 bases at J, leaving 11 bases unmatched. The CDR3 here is CASSLTIIRQGQAFF. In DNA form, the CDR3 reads TGCGCCAGCAGCTTGACGATAATCCGACAGGGGCAAGCTTTCTTT.